This is a list of T cell receptor beta chains from one sample in a study of blood T cell repertoires in COVID-19. This table comes from immunoSEQ multiplex PCR, and its TCRdb copy is limited to in-frame clones, with some not included. The sample contains just over 35,000 clones, roughly 87% of which appear only once. Sample: peripheral blood. Receptors were obtained from a man in his 60s with acute or convalescent COVID-19. Both conserved end residues are part of each CDR3. Each record gives: J gene, clone size, D gene, V gene, CDR3 protein, CDR3 DNA. A D gene is named only where the DNA matches it firmly. The size of a clone is reported for some rows only, either as once, few or many, or as a class for expanded clones.

j_call: TRBJ2-7; clone_size: .; d_call: TRBD1; v_call: TRBV18; cdr3_aa: CASSPDRGTYEQYF; cdr3_nt: TGTGCCAGCTCACCTGACAGGGGAACCTACGAGCAGTACTTC
j_call: TRBJ1-4; clone_size: .; d_call: TRBD1; v_call: TRBV4-1; cdr3_aa: CASSLGQGATNEKLFF; cdr3_nt: TGCGCCAGCAGCTTAGGACAGGGGGCGACTAATGAAAAACTGTTTTTT
j_call: TRBJ1-4; clone_size: .; d_call: .; v_call: TRBV18; cdr3_aa: CASSPGGRDEKLFF; cdr3_nt: TGTGCCAGCTCACCAGGAGGACGTGATGAAAAACTGTTTTTT
j_call: TRBJ2-1; clone_size: once; d_call: TRBD2; v_call: TRBV7-8; cdr3_aa: CASSRLAEDNEQFF; cdr3_nt: TGTGCCAGCAGCCGACTAGCGGAGGACAATGAGCAGTTCTTC
j_call: TRBJ2-7; clone_size: .; d_call: TRBD2; v_call: TRBV27; cdr3_aa: CASSKSWGTSGYEQYF; cdr3_nt: TGTGCCAGCAGTAAATCCTGGGGGACTAGCGGTTACGAGCAGTACTTC
j_call: TRBJ2-3; clone_size: .; d_call: .; v_call: TRBV15; cdr3_aa: CATSRRGARASHRVDTQYF; cdr3_nt: TGTGCCACCAGCAGACGGGGAGCTAGGGCTTCCCATAGGGTAGATACGCAGTATTTT
j_call: TRBJ2-1; clone_size: once; d_call: TRBD2; v_call: TRBV7-9; cdr3_aa: CASRGLAGGGNEQFF; cdr3_nt: TGTGCCAGCAGGGGACTAGCGGGAGGAGGCAATGAGCAGTTCTTC
j_call: TRBJ1-4; clone_size: .; d_call: .; v_call: TRBV5-8; cdr3_aa: CASSPGLNEKLFF; cdr3_nt: TGTGCCAGCAGCCCGGGACTTAATGAAAAACTGTTTTTT
j_call: TRBJ1-1; clone_size: .; d_call: .; v_call: TRBV2; cdr3_aa: CASIMTGMRNTEAFF; cdr3_nt: TGTGCCAGCATTATGACCGGGATGCGAAACACTGAAGCTTTCTTT
j_call: TRBJ2-2; clone_size: .; d_call: TRBD2; v_call: TRBV11-2; cdr3_aa: CASSPLLAGGFTGELFF; cdr3_nt: TGTGCCAGCAGCCCCTTACTAGCGGGAGGGTTCACCGGGGAGCTGTTTTTT
j_call: TRBJ1-2; clone_size: .; d_call: .; v_call: TRBV6-1; cdr3_aa: CASSEAGTIYGYTF; cdr3_nt: TGTGCCAGCAGTGAAGCGGGCACCATCTATGGCTACACCTTC
j_call: TRBJ2-3; clone_size: .; d_call: .; v_call: TRBV12-5; cdr3_aa: CASGLSGTDTQYF; cdr3_nt: TGTGCTAGTGGTTTGTCCGGCACAGATACGCAGTATTTT
j_call: TRBJ1-6; clone_size: .; d_call: .; v_call: TRBV20-1; cdr3_aa: CSASSRNSPLHF; cdr3_nt: TGCAGTGCTAGTTCGCGGAATTCACCCCTCCACTTT
j_call: TRBJ2-6; clone_size: .; d_call: TRBD1; v_call: TRBV28; cdr3_aa: CAGGTGSSGANVLTF; cdr3_nt: TGTGCCGGCGGGACAGGGTCCTCTGGGGCCAACGTCCTGACTTTC
j_call: TRBJ2-6; clone_size: .; d_call: TRBD1; v_call: TRBV2; cdr3_aa: CASLRDRVAGANVLTF; cdr3_nt: TGTGCCAGTCTCCGGGACAGGGTGGCTGGGGCCAACGTCCTGACTTTC
j_call: TRBJ2-1; clone_size: .; d_call: TRBD2; v_call: TRBV11-2; cdr3_aa: CASSLVAGGSDEQFF; cdr3_nt: TGTGCCAGCAGCTTAGTGGCGGGAGGTTCTGATGAGCAGTTCTTC
j_call: TRBJ2-2; clone_size: .; d_call: TRBD1; v_call: TRBV29-1; cdr3_aa: CSARPGGLTGELFF; cdr3_nt: TGCAGCGCCCGCCCAGGGGGCTTGACCGGGGAGCTGTTTTTT
j_call: TRBJ2-5; clone_size: .; d_call: TRBD1; v_call: TRBV12-3/TRBV12-4; cdr3_aa: CASRGTGVETQYF; cdr3_nt: TGTGCCAGCAGAGGGACAGGGGTGGAGACCCAGTACTTC
j_call: TRBJ1-2; clone_size: .; d_call: TRBD1; v_call: TRBV10-2; cdr3_aa: CASSETGGRGYTF; cdr3_nt: TGCGCCAGCAGTGAAACAGGGGGTCGGGGCTACACCTTC
j_call: TRBJ2-3; clone_size: .; d_call: TRBD2; v_call: TRBV3-1/TRBV3-2; cdr3_aa: CASSQVAGGPRGTDTQYF; cdr3_nt: TGTGCCAGCAGCCAAGTAGCGGGAGGCCCCCGGGGAACAGATACGCAGTATTTT
j_call: TRBJ1-3; clone_size: .; d_call: TRBD1; v_call: TRBV5-6; cdr3_aa: CASSSGTGAYGNTIYF; cdr3_nt: TGTGCCAGCAGTTCCGGGACAGGGGCATACGGAAACACCATATATTTT
j_call: TRBJ1-2; clone_size: .; d_call: TRBD1; v_call: TRBV3-1/TRBV3-2; cdr3_aa: CASSQGQRVSGYTF; cdr3_nt: TGTGCCAGCAGCCAGGGACAGCGAGTCTCTGGCTACACCTTC
j_call: TRBJ2-1; clone_size: .; d_call: TRBD2; v_call: TRBV9; cdr3_aa: CASSGNLREAVNEQFF; cdr3_nt: TGTGCCAGCAGCGGCAATTTGCGGGAGGCGGTTAATGAGCAGTTCTTC